This TCR beta chain was sequenced during a study of cytomegalovirus exposure and HLA in healthy donors. Overall study results and limits: Specificity of three CMV-associated chains for CMV antigens was verified in vitro. Within the data, a cluster of highly shared sequence variants was likely a sequencing artifact. By a later analysis, the bulk of CMV-associated TCR beta chains appeared HLA-restricted.

Comments on this clone: Its specificity is unknown.

The primer mix had 60 Vbeta and 13 Jbeta primers. The method was immunoSEQ multiplex PCR; TCRdb's version includes in-frame clones alone and lacks a portion of them. The sample has around 170,000 clones; more than 70% are singletons. This CDR3 is built from 15 residues. CDR1 SGHRS and CDR2 YFSETQ come from the germline V gene. V was trimmed by 4 bases and J by 1 base, leaving 14 bases between them. The sequencing sample was made of PBMCs. The sequence was collected from a boy between 2 and 10 years old in good health and CMV-seronegative. The V gene is TRBV5-1, the J gene TRBJ2-5; D perhaps matches TRBD1 (6 bases). CDR3 in DNA: TGCGCCAGCAGCCCGCAAACAGGGTCCCAAGAGACCCAGTACTTC. Amino acid sequence: CASSPQTGSQETQYF.